The clone carrying this T cell receptor (beta chain) showed up many times. These data come from a study of T-cell reconstitution after alpha-beta-depleted transplantation in children. V was clipped by 2 bases and J by 5 bases, with 7 bases between them. Germline values: CDR1 MGHDK, CDR2 SYGVNS. CDR3 length: 13 residues. Construction of the TCRbeta library involved unique molecular identifiers. TCRdb itself ran the PCR reads through MiXCR, one entry per CDR3 protein. Of some 390,000 distinct CDR3 sequences in the sample, 20% were seen once. The specimen was PBMCs from the stem cell graft donor, collected from the stem cell graft. This TCR was sampled from a human donor who donated a stem cell graft to a child with acute myeloid leukemia. This chain joins TRBV25-1 and TRBJ2-1; D not resolved. CDR3 region: CASSEKLDNEQFF. CDR3 sequence (DNA): TGTGCCAGCAGTGAAAAGTTGGACAATGAGCAGTTCTTC. The full variable domain, its missing parts supplied by reference TRBV25-1 and TRBJ2-1, is EADIYQTPRYLVIGTGKKITLECSQTMGHDKMYWYQQDPGMELHLIHYSYGVNSTEKGDLSSESTVSRIRTEHFPLTLESARPSHTSQYLCASSEKLDNEQFFGPGTRLTVL.